The present T cell receptor (beta chain) was sequenced within a study of T-cell reconstitution after alpha-beta-depleted transplantation in children. The TCRbeta library incorporated unique molecular identifiers. A single record per CDR3 protein comes from TCRdb applying MiXCR to the PCR reads. Of just over 950,000 distinct CDR3 sequences listed, about 26% are singletons. Remarks on this clonotype: Its antigen is still unknown.

Findings and limits, study-wide: Most T-cell counts and diversity one year after the transplant came from T cells that were newly produced. Reports say that about two months after transplant, the alpha-beta T cells came out of several hundred graft clones that had expanded.

This specimen consisted of PBMCs, mostly from graft donor cells, obtained 360 days after TCRalphabeta/CD19-depleted stem cell transplant. The TCR was taken from a boy in the first two years of life who had a stem cell transplant for SCID, so the T cells may come from the graft donor.

As DNA, the CDR3 is TGTGCCAGCCGCCTCGACGGGTCCAGGAGGGAAAAACTGTTTTTT. The encoded protein is CASRLDGSRREKLFF. The chain has TRBV7-6 and TRBJ1-4, with no clear D. The V and J ends lost 8 bases and 8 bases respectively, with 21 bases between them. The CDR3 loop spans 15 amino acids. Germline loops: CDR1 SGHVS, CDR2 FNYEAQ.